A single sample is the source of the 6 T cell receptor beta chains below, sequenced in a study of monozygotic twins with inflammatory bowel disease. TCRdb reworked the 5' RACE reads into one entry per CDR3 protein, no DNA. This repertoire comprises more than 85,000 distinct CDR3 sequences; its ten largest clones make up about an eighth. The sequencing sample was made of blood. These receptors were collected from a human donor with ulcerative colitis or Crohn's disease, or a healthy co-twin of an affected twin (not recorded which).

The CDR3 region is CASSSVTHPTYEQYF. The chain is built from TRBV11-2 and TRBJ2-7; TCRdb's D gene call, TRBD2, goes unchecked for lack of DNA. Germline loops: CDR1 SGHAT, CDR2 FQNNGV. The CDR3 contains 15 residues.

The chain recombines TRBV6-5 with TRBJ2-7; TCRdb gives TRBD2 as the D gene, but with no DNA this cannot be confirmed. This CDR3 has 17 amino acids. Germline assignment: CDR1 MNHEY and CDR2 SVGAGI. The CDR3 protein is CASSYSLLAAITGEQYF.

J is TRBJ2-6 and V is TRBV4-3; TCRdb proposes TRBD1, but this gene call is untestable without DNA. The length of the CDR3 is 20 residues. Germline CDR1 reads LGHNA; CDR2 reads YSLEER. CDR3 amino acids: CASSQVGGSGTSSGANVLTF.

V gene TRBV27 combines with J gene TRBJ2-7; TCRdb calls TRBD1, which cannot be checked without DNA. The CDR3 length is 15 residues. CDR1 is MNHEY and CDR2 is SMNVEV in the germline V gene (reference sequence). The CDR3 is CASSSPLSVSYEQYF.

The chain joins TRBV5-1 to TRBJ1-3; TCRdb calls TRBD1, which cannot be checked without DNA. The CDR3 has 14 amino acids. Per germline, CDR1 SGHRS and CDR2 YFSETQ. The chain's CDR3 is CASSPGQPGNTIYF. Complete variable domain (other parts from reference TRBV5-1 and TRBJ1-3): KAGVTQTPRYLIKTRGQQVTLSCSPISGHRSVSWYQQTPGQGLQFLFEYFSETQRNKGNFPGRFSGRQFSNSRSEMNVSTLELGDSALYLCASSPGQPGNTIYFGEGSWLTVV.

The chain employs TRBV7-3 and TRBJ1-2; TCRdb proposes TRBD1, but this gene call is untestable without DNA. CDR1 SGHTA and CDR2 FQGTGA come from the germline V gene. This CDR3 spans 14 amino acids. The CDR3 sequence is CASSGRTGPTGYTF.